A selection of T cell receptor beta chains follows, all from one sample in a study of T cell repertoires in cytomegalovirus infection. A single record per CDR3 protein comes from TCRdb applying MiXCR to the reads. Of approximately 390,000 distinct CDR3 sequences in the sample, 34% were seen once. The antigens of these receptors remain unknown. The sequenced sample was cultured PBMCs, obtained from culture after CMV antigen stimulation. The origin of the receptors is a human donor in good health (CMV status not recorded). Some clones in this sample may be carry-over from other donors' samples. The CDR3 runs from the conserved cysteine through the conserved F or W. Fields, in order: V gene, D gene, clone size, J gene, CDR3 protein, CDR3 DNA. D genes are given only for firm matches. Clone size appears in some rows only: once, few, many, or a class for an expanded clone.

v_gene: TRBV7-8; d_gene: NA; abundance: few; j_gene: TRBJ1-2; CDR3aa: CASSSAGENYGYTF; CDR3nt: TGTGCCAGCAGCTCCGCGGGGGAGAACTATGGCTACACCTTC
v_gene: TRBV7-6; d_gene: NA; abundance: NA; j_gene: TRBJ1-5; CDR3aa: CASSRGVGEPQHF; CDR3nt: TGTGCCAGCAGCCGAGGAGTCGGAGAGCCCCAGCATTTT
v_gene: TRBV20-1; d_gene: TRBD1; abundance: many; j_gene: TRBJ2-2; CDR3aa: CSAGTGGTGELFF; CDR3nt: TGCAGTGCCGGGACAGGGGGAACCGGGGAGCTGTTTTTT
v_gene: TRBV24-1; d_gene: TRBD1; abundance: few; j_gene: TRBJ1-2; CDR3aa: CATSDRSGTAISSYTF; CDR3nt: TGTGCCACCAGTGATCGATCCGGGACAGCGATTAGTAGCTACACCTTC
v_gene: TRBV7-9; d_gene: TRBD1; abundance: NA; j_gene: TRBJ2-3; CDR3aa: CASSLGQGLGTDTQYF; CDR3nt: TGTGCCAGCAGCTTAGGACAGGGTTTGGGAACAGATACGCAGTATTTT
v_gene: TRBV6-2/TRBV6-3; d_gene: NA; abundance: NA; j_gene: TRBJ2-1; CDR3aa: CASSYGPREQFF; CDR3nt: TGTGCCAGCAGTTACGGCCCCCGAGAGCAGTTCTTC
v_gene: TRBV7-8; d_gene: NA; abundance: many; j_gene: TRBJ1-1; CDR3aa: CASKTDINTEAFF; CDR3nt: TGTGCCAGCAAAACCGATATTAACACTGAAGCTTTCTTT
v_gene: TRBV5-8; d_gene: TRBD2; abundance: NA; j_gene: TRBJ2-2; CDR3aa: CASSAGLVVNTGELFF; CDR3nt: TGTGCCAGCAGCGCCGGACTAGTGGTTAACACCGGGGAGCTGTTTTTT
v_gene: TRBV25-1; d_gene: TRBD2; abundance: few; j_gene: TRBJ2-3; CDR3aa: CASRISGRPIDTQYF; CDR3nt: TGTGCCAGCAGGATTAGCGGGAGGCCGATAGATACGCAGTATTTT
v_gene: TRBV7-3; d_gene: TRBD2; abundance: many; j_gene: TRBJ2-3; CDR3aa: CASGTSGSTDTQYF; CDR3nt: TGTGCCAGCGGAACTAGCGGGAGCACAGATACGCAGTATTTT
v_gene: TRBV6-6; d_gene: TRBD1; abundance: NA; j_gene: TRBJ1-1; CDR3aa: CASSYQAGGNTEAFF; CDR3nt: TGTGCCAGCAGTTACCAGGCAGGGGGCAACACTGAAGCTTTCTTT
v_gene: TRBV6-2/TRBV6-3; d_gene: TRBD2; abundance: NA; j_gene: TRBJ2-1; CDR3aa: CASSPPFSGRFNEQFF; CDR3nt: TGTGCCAGCAGCCCCCCCTTTAGCGGGAGGTTTAATGAGCAGTTCTTC
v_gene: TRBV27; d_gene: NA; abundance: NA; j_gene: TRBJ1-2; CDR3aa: CASSAPGYGYTF; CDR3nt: TGTGCCAGCAGTGCTCCTGGCTATGGCTACACCTTC
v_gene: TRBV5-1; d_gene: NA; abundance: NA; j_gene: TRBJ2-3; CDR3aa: CASSPREADTQYF; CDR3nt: TGCGCCAGCAGCCCCAGGGAAGCAGATACGCAGTATTTT
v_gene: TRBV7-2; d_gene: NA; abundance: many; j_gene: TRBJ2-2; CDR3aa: CASSSSRAGELFF; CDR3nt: TGTGCCAGCAGCTCGTCTAGAGCCGGGGAGCTGTTTTTT
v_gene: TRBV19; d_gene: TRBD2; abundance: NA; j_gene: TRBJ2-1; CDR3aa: CASSPGGRGYSNEQFF; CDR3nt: TGTGCCAGTAGCCCGGGCGGGAGAGGGTATAGCAATGAGCAGTTCTTC
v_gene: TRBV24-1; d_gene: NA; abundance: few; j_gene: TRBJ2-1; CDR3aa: CATARRGLYNEQFF; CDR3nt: TGTGCCACTGCGAGGCGGGGACTCTACAATGAGCAGTTCTTC
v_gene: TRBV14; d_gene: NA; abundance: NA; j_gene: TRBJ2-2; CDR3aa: CASSQTSGPGELFF; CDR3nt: TGTGCCAGCAGCCAGACGTCGGGACCCGGGGAGCTGTTTTTT
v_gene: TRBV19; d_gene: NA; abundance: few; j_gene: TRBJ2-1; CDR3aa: CASSPYVGLEQFF; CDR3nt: TGTGCCAGTAGTCCCTACGTGGGCCTTGAGCAGTTCTTC
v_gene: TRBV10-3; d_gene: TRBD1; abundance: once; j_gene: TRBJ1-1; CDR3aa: CAISGGQGNTEAFF; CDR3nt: TGTGCCATCAGCGGGGGACAGGGGAACACTGAAGCTTTCTTT
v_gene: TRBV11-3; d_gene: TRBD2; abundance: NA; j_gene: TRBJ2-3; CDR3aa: CASSLGAGGDTDTQYF; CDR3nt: TGTGCCAGCAGCTTAGGGGCGGGAGGGGACACAGATACGCAGTATTTT
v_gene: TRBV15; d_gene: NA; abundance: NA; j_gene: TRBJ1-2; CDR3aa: CATSRSGAANGYTF; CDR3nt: TGTGCCACCAGCAGATCGGGAGCAGCAAATGGCTACACCTTC
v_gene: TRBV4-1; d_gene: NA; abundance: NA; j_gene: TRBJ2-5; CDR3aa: CASSRDRPQETQYF; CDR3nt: TGCGCCAGCAGCCGAGATCGTCCTCAAGAGACCCAGTACTTC
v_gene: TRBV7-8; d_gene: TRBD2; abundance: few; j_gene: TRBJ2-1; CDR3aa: CASSVGLAGSYNEQFF; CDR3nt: TGTGCCAGCAGCGTGGGACTAGCGGGCTCCTACAATGAGCAGTTCTTC
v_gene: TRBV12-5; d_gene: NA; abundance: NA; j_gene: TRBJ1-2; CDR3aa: CASGATMGALRFVF; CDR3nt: TGTGCTAGTGGTGCCACAATGGGGGCTTTGAGGTTTGTCTTC
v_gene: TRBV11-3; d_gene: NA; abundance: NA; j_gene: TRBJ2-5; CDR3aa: CASSPLNTPKGTQYF; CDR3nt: TGTGCCAGCAGCCCCCTAAACACACCCAAAGGGACCCAGTACTTC
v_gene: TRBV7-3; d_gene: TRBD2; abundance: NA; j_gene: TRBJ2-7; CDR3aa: CASSPGGGDQIKYF; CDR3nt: TGTGCCAGCAGCCCTGGGGGGGGGGACCAGATAAAGTACTTC
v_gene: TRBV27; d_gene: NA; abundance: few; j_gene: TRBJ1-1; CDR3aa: CASSFSWGQGRLLNTEAFF; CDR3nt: TGTGCCAGCAGTTTCTCTTGGGGGCAGGGAAGGCTTTTGAACACTGAAGCTTTCTTT
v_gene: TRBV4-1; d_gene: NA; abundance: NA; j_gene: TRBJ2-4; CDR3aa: CASSLTEDRNIQYF; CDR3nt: TGCGCCAGCAGCCTTACCGAGGACAGAAACATTCAGTACTTC
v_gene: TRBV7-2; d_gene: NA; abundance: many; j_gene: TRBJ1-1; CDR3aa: CASSLAAQGTEAFF; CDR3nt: TGTGCCAGCAGCTTAGCAGCTCAAGGCACTGAAGCTTTCTTT
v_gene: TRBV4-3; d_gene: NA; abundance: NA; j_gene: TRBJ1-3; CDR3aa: CASSQGTGLSGNTIYF; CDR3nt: TGCGCCAGCAGCCAAGGAACAGGGCTCTCTGGAAACACCATATATTTT
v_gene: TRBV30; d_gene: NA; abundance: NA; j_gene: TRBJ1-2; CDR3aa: CAWSVQAYGYTF; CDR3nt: TGTGCCTGGAGTGTACAAGCCTATGGCTACACCTTC
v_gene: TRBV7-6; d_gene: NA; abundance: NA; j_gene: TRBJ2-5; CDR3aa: CASSLARWDIQETQYF; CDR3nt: TGTGCCAGCAGCTTAGCGCGGTGGGACATTCAAGAGACCCAGTACTTC
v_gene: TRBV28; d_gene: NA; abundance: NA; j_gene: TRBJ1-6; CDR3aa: CASSFVGSPLHF; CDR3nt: TGTGCCAGCAGTTTCGTAGGCTCACCCCTCCACTTT
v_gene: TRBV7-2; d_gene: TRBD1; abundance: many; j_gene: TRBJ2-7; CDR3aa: CASSLNRGQGGEQYF; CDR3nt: TGTGCCAGCAGCTTAAATCGGGGACAGGGAGGCGAGCAGTACTTC
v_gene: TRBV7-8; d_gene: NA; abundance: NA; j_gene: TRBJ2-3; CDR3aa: CASSLRRLALTDTQYF; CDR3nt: TGTGCCAGCAGCTTACGTAGGCTAGCGCTCACAGATACGCAGTATTTT
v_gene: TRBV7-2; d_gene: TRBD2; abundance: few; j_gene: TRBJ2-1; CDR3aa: CASRNGGGRVYNEQFF; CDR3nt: TGTGCCAGCAGAAACGGGGGCGGGAGGGTGTACAATGAGCAGTTCTTC
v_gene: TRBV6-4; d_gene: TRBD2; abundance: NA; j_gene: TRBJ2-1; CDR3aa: CASSDTLTSGRARNEQFF; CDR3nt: TGTGCCAGCAGTGACACTTTAACTAGCGGGAGGGCACGCAATGAGCAGTTCTTC
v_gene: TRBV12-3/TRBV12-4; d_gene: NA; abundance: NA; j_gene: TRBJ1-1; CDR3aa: CASSLRRGGGGTEAFF; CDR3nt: TGTGCCAGCAGTTTACGGAGAGGGGGAGGGGGCACTGAAGCTTTCTTT
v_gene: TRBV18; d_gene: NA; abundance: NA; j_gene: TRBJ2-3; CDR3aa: CASSPLFQRIGTDTQYF; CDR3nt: TGTGCCAGCTCACCACTGTTCCAGCGGATAGGAACAGATACGCAGTATTTT
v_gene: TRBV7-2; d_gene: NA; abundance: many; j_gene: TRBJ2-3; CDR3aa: CASSRIGGTDTQYF; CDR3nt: TGTGCCAGCAGCCGGATTGGGGGCACAGATACGCAGTATTTT
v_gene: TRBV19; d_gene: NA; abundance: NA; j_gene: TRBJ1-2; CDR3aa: CASRTAPLLNYGYTF; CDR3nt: TGTGCCAGCCGGACAGCGCCTCTCCTTAACTATGGCTACACCTTC
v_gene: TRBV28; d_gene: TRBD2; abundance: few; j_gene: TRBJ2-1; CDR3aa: CASGEGLANVDEQFF; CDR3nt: TGTGCCAGCGGGGAGGGACTAGCCAACGTCGATGAGCAGTTCTTC
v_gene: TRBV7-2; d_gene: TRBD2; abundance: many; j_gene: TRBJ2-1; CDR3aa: CASSAQSGGGSYNEQFF; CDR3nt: TGTGCCAGCAGCGCCCAGAGCGGGGGGGGGTCCTACAATGAGCAGTTCTTC
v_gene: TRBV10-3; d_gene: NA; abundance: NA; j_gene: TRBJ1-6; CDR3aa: CATMDSYNSPLHF; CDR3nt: TGTGCCACTATGGACAGTTATAATTCACCCCTCCACTTT
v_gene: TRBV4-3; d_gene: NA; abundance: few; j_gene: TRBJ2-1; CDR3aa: CASSQDARWPRQEQFF; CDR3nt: TGCGCCAGCAGCCAAGATGCGCGTTGGCCACGTCAAGAGCAGTTCTTC
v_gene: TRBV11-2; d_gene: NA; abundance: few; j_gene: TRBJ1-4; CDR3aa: CASSPGTFSKLFF; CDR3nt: TGTGCCAGCAGCCCCGGGACTTTTTCGAAGCTGTTTTTT